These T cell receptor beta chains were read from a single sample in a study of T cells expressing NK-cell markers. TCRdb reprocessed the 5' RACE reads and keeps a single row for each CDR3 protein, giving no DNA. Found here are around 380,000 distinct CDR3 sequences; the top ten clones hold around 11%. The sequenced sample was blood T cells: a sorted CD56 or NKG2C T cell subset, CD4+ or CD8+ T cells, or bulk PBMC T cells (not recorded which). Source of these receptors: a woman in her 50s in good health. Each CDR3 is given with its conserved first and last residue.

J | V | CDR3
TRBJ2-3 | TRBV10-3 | CAISLSAGGDTQYF
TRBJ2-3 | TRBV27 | CASSTIDTQYF
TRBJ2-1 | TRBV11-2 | CASSIPGGYNEQFF
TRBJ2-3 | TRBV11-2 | CASSLVAGVTDTQYF
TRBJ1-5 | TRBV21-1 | CASSIRGGCNQPQHF
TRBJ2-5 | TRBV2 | CATPPPWRAGAETQYF
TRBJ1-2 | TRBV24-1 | CATSDLGQNIGYTF
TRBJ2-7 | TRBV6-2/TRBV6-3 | CASSYRGVSRYEQYF
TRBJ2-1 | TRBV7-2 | CASSLVGIAGVDEQFF
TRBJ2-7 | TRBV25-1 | CASSDSDRSYDCEQYF